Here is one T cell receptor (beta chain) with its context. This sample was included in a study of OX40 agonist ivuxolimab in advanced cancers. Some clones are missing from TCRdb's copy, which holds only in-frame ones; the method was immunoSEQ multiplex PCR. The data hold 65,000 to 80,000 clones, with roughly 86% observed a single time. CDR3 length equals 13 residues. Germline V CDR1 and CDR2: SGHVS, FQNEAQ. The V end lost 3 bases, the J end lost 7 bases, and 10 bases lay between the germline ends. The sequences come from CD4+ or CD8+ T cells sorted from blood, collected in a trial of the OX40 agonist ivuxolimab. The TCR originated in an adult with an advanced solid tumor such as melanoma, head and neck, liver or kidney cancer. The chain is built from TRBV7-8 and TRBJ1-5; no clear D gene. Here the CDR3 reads CASSLGRIQPQHF. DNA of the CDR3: TGTGCCAGCAGCTTGGGAAGAATCCAGCCCCAGCATTTT.